This TCR beta chain was identified during a study of blood T cell repertoires in COVID-19. Across the study: Spain, Italy and the United States supplied samples that represented acute and convalescent COVID-19.

Germline CDR1 reads LGHDT; CDR2 reads YNNKEL (reference sequence). Trimming stripped 4 bases from V and 8 bases from J, with 23 bases between. The CDR3 sequence is 16 residues long. Some clones are missing from TCRdb's copy, which holds only in-frame ones; the method was immunoSEQ multiplex PCR. Of approximately 300,000 clones in the sample, around 85% were seen once. Cohort allocation depended upon clinical history that participants reported. V usage is TRBV3-1 (or the pseudogene TRBV3-2) and J usage is TRBJ1-2; D remains ambiguous. This TCR came from a woman aged 25 to 39 who had recovered from COVID-19. The sequencing input was PBMCs or T cells enriched from blood (not recorded which). The CDR3 reads CASSPRLERKRIGYTF. The CDR3 DNA reads TGTGCCAGCAGCCCGCGCTTGGAGAGGAAGAGAATCGGCTACACCTTC.